The entry that follows covers one T cell receptor beta chain sequence. Its antigen is unidentified. This record belongs to a study of cytomegalovirus exposure and HLA in healthy donors. Findings of the study overall: The study designated fewer than 200 TCR beta chains cytomegalovirus-associated. A few CMV-associated chains proved CMV antigen-specific in vitro. Published work reported that the classifier diagnosed cytomegalovirus status with high specificity and sensitivity. For most TCR sequences rarity was the rule, although some public TCRs occurred in many donors.

This CDR3 is 13 amino acids long. The V gene's germline CDR1 is MNHEY and CDR2 SMNVEV (reference sequence). The trim removed 4 bases at V and 7 bases at J, leaving 6 bases unmatched. Generated by immunoSEQ multiplex PCR, the TCRdb table keeps only in-frame clones and is missing some. Found here are under 250,000 clones, approximately 90% of them singletons; the top ten hold 2.6%. The sequencing input was PBMCs. The chain carries TRBV27 and TRBJ1-2; 7 nucleotides line up with TRBD1. This clonotype was sampled from a man younger than 35 in good health and CMV-seronegative. The CDR3 sequence is CASSSTAGGGYTF. CDR3 DNA sequence: TGTGCCAGCAGTTCAACTGCAGGGGGTGGCTACACCTTC.